Listed below are T cell receptor beta chains from one sample, sequenced in a study of blood T cell repertoires in COVID-19. Clones were read by immunoSEQ multiplex PCR, and TCRdb kept only the in-frame ones, dropping some. This sample has roughly 160,000 clones; about four fifths occur once, and the top ten carry roughly 19%. What was sequenced was peripheral blood. These receptors were obtained from a woman between 65 and 79 years old who had recovered from COVID-19. Both conserved end residues are trimmed from each CDR3. Not every row has a clone size; where given, it reads once, few, many or a size class.

v_call	clone_size	j_call	cdr3_aa
TRBV4-2	-	TRBJ2-3	ASSQGAGLAGGDTQY
TRBV5-1	-	TRBJ2-3	ASSLEGQGDTQY
TRBV6-5	-	TRBJ2-1	ASSPGLANEQF
TRBV18	-	TRBJ1-1	ASSPATGKTEAF
TRBV7-3	-	TRBJ2-1	ASSKARAQGNEQF
TRBV3-1/TRBV3-2	few	TRBJ1-5	ASKLGTGGQPQH
TRBV5-5	-	TRBJ1-6	ASSLGQTNSPLH
TRBV27	-	TRBJ2-3	ASSLARDSDTQY
TRBV4-2	few	TRBJ2-6	ASSQDRGHSSGANVLT
TRBV11-3	-	TRBJ1-1	ASSLGGPDTEAF
TRBV11-2	-	TRBJ2-7	ASSFGPGTGAYEQY
TRBV5-1	-	TRBJ2-7	ASTFTVGTGGYEQY
TRBV20-1	-	TRBJ2-6	SASIQGAGSGANVLT
TRBV5-1	-	TRBJ2-2	ASRTGTSGGDTGELF
TRBV18	-	TRBJ1-1	ASSRQENTEAF
TRBV12-3/TRBV12-4	few	TRBJ2-1	ASTTTSRTEQF
TRBV6-6	-	TRBJ1-2	ASTPGGAYGYT
TRBV7-8	-	TRBJ1-4	ATGLGGLSEKLF
TRBV3-1/TRBV3-2	-	TRBJ2-1	ASSRRYEQF
TRBV5-4	-	TRBJ2-5	ASSLPGEETQY
TRBV7-8	-	TRBJ2-5	ASSPNRETQY
TRBV3-1/TRBV3-2	-	TRBJ1-4	ASSQDTGGRATNEKLF
TRBV18	few	TRBJ2-2	ASSPRQVANTGELF
TRBV7-6	-	TRBJ1-1	ASSLGGETEAF
TRBV6-2/TRBV6-3	-	TRBJ2-1	ASTPLPAGSYNEQF
TRBV11-2	-	TRBJ1-3	ASSLGFATGGNTIY
TRBV18	-	TRBJ1-1	ASSHGGEGRTEAF
TRBV5-1	few	TRBJ2-1	ASSRQKGYNEQF
TRBV11-3	-	TRBJ2-3	ASSLGASGTTDTQY
TRBV19	-	TRBJ1-1	ASSIGGGGTEAF
TRBV5-6	-	TRBJ2-7	ASSSSLRAYEQY
TRBV18	once	TRBJ2-3	ASSPVGTSRQSDTQY
TRBV29-1	-	TRBJ2-6	SALRPGANVLT
TRBV27	-	TRBJ2-2	ASSLPNPGLGSGELF
TRBV6-6	-	TRBJ1-2	ASRPGTGEGYT
TRBV29-1	few	TRBJ1-1	SASTGLKTEAF
TRBV18	-	TRBJ2-3	ASSRDSQDTQY
TRBV27	-	TRBJ2-2	ASSLFGRGLGGELF
TRBV19	-	TRBJ1-2	ASSPTGGVGGYT
TRBV30	-	TRBJ1-1	AWSTEGGTEAF
TRBV5-1	-	TRBJ2-3	ASSHSGDTQY
TRBV12-3/TRBV12-4	-	TRBJ2-3	ATADFPVDTQY
TRBV4-1	-	TRBJ2-1	ASSQDGASGASSYNEQF
TRBV5-1	-	TRBJ2-1	ASSWGTLAFPGGYEQF
TRBV7-9	-	TRBJ1-2	ASSAGPLGGSYGYT
TRBV18	-	TRBJ2-2	ASSPQGARAGELF
TRBV5-5	-	TRBJ1-2	ASSLEGRTYGYT
TRBV7-2	-	TRBJ2-1	ASSARGLSSSYNEQF
TRBV30	-	TRBJ1-4	AWRGTGREKLF
TRBV6-5	once	TRBJ1-3	ASISGGNTIY
TRBV7-8	-	TRBJ1-2	ASSTRARGEDGYT
TRBV29-1	-	TRBJ2-5	SATGLAGTLSY
TRBV30	-	TRBJ1-1	AWSASTEAF
TRBV30	-	TRBJ2-7	AWEGPGTVNYEQY
TRBV6-5	-	TRBJ1-4	ASRPIQGGEKLF
TRBV28	-	TRBJ1-5	ASNIEGINQPQH
TRBV25-1	-	TRBJ2-5	ASSEWSGGGETQY
TRBV19	-	TRBJ2-5	ASSSPQSDLSGRDKETQY